These T cell receptor beta chains were read from a single sample in a study of T cells in Graves' hyperthyroidism and ophthalmopathy. Via MiXCR, TCRdb re-called the multiplex PCR reads, giving one row per CDR3 protein. Seen here are approximately 590,000 distinct CDR3 sequences, about half observed once, and the top ten hold approximately 8.2%. The sample was peripheral blood or thyroid tissue (not recorded which). These TCRs come from a woman younger than 35 with Graves' hyperthyroidism. The CDR3 runs from the conserved cysteine through the conserved F or W. Fields, in order: V gene, J gene, clone size, D gene, CDR3 protein, CDR3 DNA. D genes are given only for firm matches. Only part of the rows carry a size: once, few, many, or a class if the clone is expanded.

V gene: TRBV20-1; J gene: TRBJ2-7; clone size: few; D gene: NA; CDR3 protein: CSANREETYEQYF; CDR3 DNA: TGCAGTGCTAACAGGGAGGAAACCTACGAGCAGTACTTC
V gene: TRBV7-8; J gene: TRBJ2-5; clone size: NA; D gene: NA; CDR3 protein: CASSLEPDSPTQYF; CDR3 DNA: TGTGCCAGCAGCTTAGAGCCCGACTCTCCGACCCAGTACTTC
V gene: TRBV7-9; J gene: TRBJ1-2; clone size: many; D gene: TRBD1; CDR3 protein: CASSRGQGGGYTF; CDR3 DNA: TGTGCCAGCAGTAGAGGACAGGGAGGCGGCTACACCTTC
V gene: TRBV20-1; J gene: TRBJ2-5; clone size: NA; D gene: TRBD2; CDR3 protein: CSARLGTSGQETQYF; CDR3 DNA: TGCAGTGCTCGCCTGGGGACTAGCGGCCAAGAGACCCAGTACTTC
V gene: TRBV12-3/TRBV12-4; J gene: TRBJ1-1; clone size: NA; D gene: NA; CDR3 protein: CASSLHPGGTEAFF; CDR3 DNA: TGTGCCAGCAGTCTCCACCCGGGGGGCACTGAAGCTTTCTTT
V gene: TRBV19; J gene: TRBJ2-2; clone size: NA; D gene: TRBD2; CDR3 protein: CASRLSGRNTGELFF; CDR3 DNA: TGTGCCAGTAGGCTCAGCGGGAGGAACACCGGGGAGCTGTTTTTT
V gene: TRBV6-4; J gene: TRBJ1-2; clone size: many; D gene: NA; CDR3 protein: CASSPDANYGYTF; CDR3 DNA: TGTGCCAGCAGCCCGGACGCTAACTATGGCTACACCTTC
V gene: TRBV7-9; J gene: TRBJ1-1; clone size: NA; D gene: NA; CDR3 protein: CASSQGGVEAFF; CDR3 DNA: TGTGCCAGCAGCCAAGGTGGAGTTGAAGCTTTCTTT
V gene: TRBV7-9; J gene: TRBJ2-7; clone size: NA; D gene: TRBD2; CDR3 protein: CASSPRTSGAPYEQYF; CDR3 DNA: TGTGCCAGCAGCCCTCGGACTAGCGGGGCCCCCTACGAGCAGTACTTC
V gene: TRBV19; J gene: TRBJ2-7; clone size: NA; D gene: NA; CDR3 protein: CASRPRGSRWNEQYF; CDR3 DNA: TGTGCCAGTAGGCCCAGGGGCTCGCGATGGAACGAGCAGTACTTC
V gene: TRBV4-2; J gene: TRBJ1-5; clone size: NA; D gene: NA; CDR3 protein: CASRERTNQPQHF; CDR3 DNA: TGTGCCAGCAGGGAGAGGACGAATCAGCCCCAGCATTTT
V gene: TRBV7-9; J gene: TRBJ1-5; clone size: once; D gene: NA; CDR3 protein: CASTPPCWRHSNQPQHF; CDR3 DNA: TGTGCCAGCACCCCACCATGCTGGCGACATAGCAATCAGCCCCAGCATTTT
V gene: TRBV10-3; J gene: TRBJ1-3; clone size: NA; D gene: NA; CDR3 protein: CAISESAGNTIYF; CDR3 DNA: TGTGCCATCAGTGAGTCGGCAGGAAACACCATATATTTT
V gene: TRBV9; J gene: TRBJ1-3; clone size: once; D gene: NA; CDR3 protein: CASSVAKGSQSSGNTIYF; CDR3 DNA: TGTGCCAGCAGCGTAGCGAAGGGTAGCCAGAGCTCTGGAAACACCATATATTTT
V gene: TRBV5-6; J gene: TRBJ2-2; clone size: NA; D gene: NA; CDR3 protein: CASSGAWPLNTGELFF; CDR3 DNA: TGTGCCAGCAGCGGGGCATGGCCTTTGAACACCGGGGAGCTGTTTTTT
V gene: TRBV5-1; J gene: TRBJ1-2; clone size: NA; D gene: NA; CDR3 protein: CASSTDMSGYTF; CDR3 DNA: TGCGCCAGCAGCACCGACATGAGTGGCTACACCTTC
V gene: TRBV7-3; J gene: TRBJ1-5; clone size: once; D gene: NA; CDR3 protein: CASSPDPVKNQPQHF; CDR3 DNA: TGTGCCAGCAGCCCAGACCCCGTGAAGAATCAGCCCCAGCATTTT
V gene: TRBV20-1; J gene: TRBJ2-7; clone size: many; D gene: TRBD1; CDR3 protein: CSAKAGTGQDLYEQYF; CDR3 DNA: TGCAGTGCAAAAGCCGGAACGGGACAGGACCTCTACGAGCAGTACTTC